This T cell receptor (beta chain) was observed in a study of blood T cell repertoires in COVID-19. Germline CDR1 and CDR2: LNHDA and SQIVND (reference sequence). V was clipped by 1 base and J by 8 bases; unmatched bases: 0. This CDR3 spans 12 amino acids. Profiled with immunoSEQ multiplex PCR; TCRdb holds only in-frame clones, not every one. The sample has some 360,000 clones; 80% to 90% are singletons. V gene TRBV19 combines with J gene TRBJ2-3, with 7 nucleotides matching TRBD2. This sequence originates from a woman aged 60-70 years with COVID-19, enrolled during active disease. What was sequenced was peripheral blood. The CDR3 reads CASSIGGGTQYF. In nucleotides, the CDR3 is TGTGCCAGTAGTATAGGCGGGGGTACGCAGTATTTT.